The 22 T cell receptor beta chains below all came from one sample that was sequenced in a study of blood T cell repertoires in COVID-19. Data came from immunoSEQ multiplex PCR; TCRdb stores just in-frame clones and leaves some out. The data show a few hundred thousand clones, around 85% seen once. Sequencing was performed on PBMCs or T cells enriched from blood (not recorded which). The source is a woman between 40 and 50 years old who had recovered from COVID-19.

The V and J genes are TRBV11-1 and TRBJ2-1; 7 nucleotides align to TRBD1. With 4 bases clipped from V and 5 bases from J, the junction kept 5 bases outside the gene matches. The CDR3 runs 14 residues. Germline V gene data show CDR1 as SGHAT and CDR2 as FQDESV (reference sequence). This chain's CDR3 is CASSSQGSNNEQFF. The CDR3 DNA reads TGTGCCAGCAGCTCACAGGGGAGCAACAATGAGCAGTTCTTC.

The rearrangement links TRBV15 to TRBJ2-1; possible D gene TRBD2, 5 bases. The CDR3 length is 14 residues. The germline V and J ends were trimmed by 1 base and 8 bases, with 12 bases remaining between them. CDR1 LNHNV and CDR2 YYDKDF come from the germline V gene (reference sequence). CDR3 amino acids: CATSRGTRADEQFF. The CDR3 coding sequence is TGTGCCACCAGCAGAGGTACGCGAGCGGATGAGCAGTTCTTC.

J is TRBJ1-2 and V is TRBV4-1; possibly TRBD1 for D (6 bases). This CDR3 is 16 amino acids long. Trimming pared 3 bases from V and 7 bases from J, leaving 21 bases between. Germline lookup yields CDR1 MGHRA and CDR2 YSYEKL. The CDR3 DNA follows: TGCGCCAGCAGCCAGACTCCGGGACAAAGGGGTGGTGGCTACACCTTC. Its translation is CASSQTPGQRGGGYTF.

The rearrangement links TRBV28 to TRBJ2-3; possibly TRBD2 for D (5 bases). The CDR3 contains 13 residues. Trimming shortened V by 10 bases and J by 6 bases, and 17 bases separated the two germline ends. CDR1 MDHEN and CDR2 SYDVKM come from the germline V gene. In DNA, the CDR3 is TGTGCCACCGGGGTCCGGGCTGGGGATACGCAGTATTTT. It codes for CATGVRAGDTQYF. Based on the CDR3 plus reference TRBV28 and TRBJ2-3, the full variable domain is DVKVTQSSRYLVKRTGEKVFLECVQDMDHENMFWYRQDPGLGLRLIYFSYDVKMKEKGDIPEGYSVSREKKERFSLILESASTNQTSMYLCATGVRAGDTQYFGPGTRLTVL.

The chain employs TRBV28 and TRBJ2-7; TRBD1 aligns across 9 bases. With 5 bases clipped from V and 0 bases from J, the junction kept 5 bases outside the gene matches. This CDR3 comprises 15 residues. Looked up from germline, CDR1 is MDHEN and CDR2 is SYDVKM. The CDR3 sequence: CASSPWDRDSYEQYF. The CDR3 DNA reads TGTGCCAGCAGTCCCTGGGACAGGGACTCCTACGAGCAGTACTTC.

The chain is built from TRBV5-4 and TRBJ2-3; D possibly corresponds to TRBD2 (6 bases). With 0 bases removed from V and 0 bases from J, the gap between germline ends came to 14 bases. CDR3 length: 17 residues. Germline V gene data show CDR1 as SGHNT and CDR2 as YYREEE (reference sequence). The CDR3 spells CASSLVPPGTSTDTQYF. CDR3 DNA: TGTGCCAGCAGCTTGGTACCTCCAGGGACTAGCACAGATACGCAGTATTTT.

The V gene is TRBV6-5, the J gene TRBJ2-3; tentative D call: TRBD2 (5 bases). CDR3 size: 14 residues. Germline lookup yields CDR1 MNHEY and CDR2 SVGAGI. Trimming cost V 4 bases and J 5 bases, with 13 bases left between them. The CDR3 spells CASSLTYSGDTQYF. As DNA, the CDR3 is TGTGCCAGCAGTTTGACGTACAGCGGAGATACGCAGTATTTT.

In this sample, this clone turned up many times. This chain links TRBV18 with TRBJ1-2, with a possible D match to TRBD1 (6 bases). Germline V gene lookup returns CDR1 KGHSH and CDR2 LQKENI. V was cut by 3 bases and J by 0 bases, with 11 bases left in between. The CDR3 is 15 residues long. The CDR3 sequence is CASSPDRSSNYGYTF. CDR3 in DNA: TGTGCCAGCTCACCCGACAGGTCCTCTAACTATGGCTACACCTTC.

V usage is TRBV4-1 and J usage is TRBJ2-2, with D perhaps matching TRBD2 (5 bases). With 1 base removed from V and 4 bases from J, the gap between germline ends came to 13 bases. The CDR3 is made up of 16 amino acids. Per germline, CDR1 MGHRA and CDR2 YSYEKL. In nucleotides, the CDR3 is TGCGCCAGCAGCCAAGTGGTCACGAGGGTCACCGGGGAGCTGTTTTTT. Residues: CASSQVVTRVTGELFF.

This chain connects TRBV2 to TRBJ1-4; 9 nucleotides line up with TRBD1. Losses at the gene ends were 2 bases for V and 3 bases for J; bases not matched to a gene: 4. Germline assignment: CDR1 SNHLY and CDR2 FYNNEI. The CDR3 contains 16 residues. The CDR3 DNA reads TGTGCCAGCAGTGAATGGGGACAGGGAGCTAATGAAAAACTGTTTTTT. Translating it yields CASSEWGQGANEKLFF.

V gene TRBV3-1 (or the pseudogene TRBV3-2) combines with J gene TRBJ2-1; TRBD1 might be the D (5 bases). Trimming pared 1 base from V and 7 bases from J, leaving 17 bases between. CDR3 size: 16 residues. Germline V CDR1 and CDR2: LGHDT, YNNKEL (reference sequence). CDR3 residues: CASSQGGTLQENEQFF. CDR3 coding DNA: TGTGCCAGCAGCCAAGGGGGAACTCTACAGGAGAATGAGCAGTTCTTC.

This clone was seen more than once but under ten times. This chain joins TRBV19 and TRBJ2-1; D call uncertain. Deletions cut 0 bases from V and 8 bases from J, with 8 bases between. The CDR3 runs to 13 residues. Germline assignment: CDR1 LNHDA and CDR2 SQIVND (reference sequence). CDR3 bases: TGTGCCAGTAGTATAGATCTGAGGTATGAGCAGTTCTTC. It translates to CASSIDLRYEQFF. Drawing the rest from reference TRBV19 and TRBJ2-1, the complete variable domain is DGGITQSPKYLFRKEGQNVTLSCEQNLNHDAMYWYRQDPGQGLRLIYYSQIVNDFQKGDIAEGYSVSREKKESFPLTVTSAQKNPTAFYLCASSIDLRYEQFFGPGTRLTVL.

The V and J genes are TRBV28 and TRBJ2-1; 7 bases fit TRBD2. This CDR3 has 14 amino acids. CDR1 and CDR2 from the germline V gene are MDHEN and SYDVKM. Losses at the gene ends were 8 bases for V and 8 bases for J; bases not matched to a gene: 12. CDR3 bases: TGTGCCAGCGGCCTGGGACTACCAGTCGATGAGCAGTTCTTC. Residues: CASGLGLPVDEQFF.

Turning to this clone: Relative to the germline gene, one junction end is altered; a read error may explain this. This rearrangement joins TRBV29-1 to TRBJ1-3; D perhaps matches TRBD1 (5 bases). The germline gives CDR1 SQVTM, CDR2 ANQGSEA. The length of the CDR3 is 16 residues. Here the CDR3 DNA reads TGCAGCGCTGAACAACCCACAGGTTCCTCTGGAAACACCATATATTTT. Translated, it gives CSAEQPTGSSGNTIYF.

The chain links TRBV5-6 to TRBJ2-3; 10 bases align to TRBD2. Trimming at V came to 2 bases and at J to 6 bases, leaving 6 bases not matched to a gene. CDR1 is SGHDT and CDR2 is YYEEEE in the germline V gene. The CDR3 spans 15 residues. The CDR3 sequence is CASSFVSGRADTQYF. The CDR3 nucleotides are TGTGCCAGCAGCTTTGTGAGCGGGAGGGCGGATACGCAGTATTTT.

The chain is built from TRBV24-1 and TRBJ2-1; 16 bases line up with TRBD2. Germline loops: CDR1 KGHDR, CDR2 SFDVKD. The CDR3 runs to 17 residues. Losses at the gene ends were 3 bases for V and 7 bases for J; bases not matched to a gene: 5. This CDR3 is CATSDPGTSGRVNEQFF. The CDR3 DNA follows: TGTGCCACCAGTGATCCCGGGACTAGCGGGAGGGTGAATGAGCAGTTCTTC.

The chain joins TRBV19 to TRBJ1-5; D gene ambiguous. The CDR3 has 14 residues. CDR1 is LNHDA and CDR2 is SQIVND in the germline V gene (reference sequence). V lost 5 bases and J lost 4, with 12 bases in between. The CDR3 sequence is CASSGRVANQPQHF. Written as DNA, the CDR3 is TGTGCCAGTAGTGGCCGGGTCGCAAATCAGCCCCAGCATTTT.

This chain joins TRBV28 and TRBJ2-5, with TRBD2 identical over 7 bases. V trimming: 2 bases; J trimming: 1 base; junction bases outside the gene matches: 16. Germline assignment: CDR1 MDHEN and CDR2 SYDVKM. The CDR3 length is 19 residues. The DNA of the CDR3 is TGTGCCAGCAGTTTAGGTGTCGGGAGGCCCGACGGGGCCCAAGAGACCCAGTACTTC. This translates into CASSLGVGRPDGAQETQYF.

This chain links TRBV7-2 with TRBJ2-1; 7 nucleotides line up with TRBD2. The ends lost 5 bases at V and 8 bases at J; junction bases unmatched: 18. Germline-derived CDR1 and CDR2 are SGHTA and FQGNSA. This CDR3 comprises 17 residues. CDR3 nucleotide sequence: TGTGCCAGCAGCCCCCCGGGACTAAAGGTTACACACCATGAGCAGTTCTTC. It yields the protein CASSPPGLKVTHHEQFF.

The table lists this clone with a few counts. The chain joins TRBV7-9 to TRBJ1-6, with TRBD1 as a possible D gene (6 bases). Germline CDR1 SEHNR, CDR2 FQNEAQ (reference sequence). V dropped 5 bases and J dropped 10 bases, with 15 bases sitting between them. The CDR3 covers 14 residues. The CDR3 DNA sequence: TGTGCCAGCAGCCACGGGACAATTCACTCACCCCTCCACTTT. This codes for CASSHGTIHSPLHF.

The V gene is TRBV28, the J gene TRBJ2-3, with 13 bases that match TRBD2. The CDR3 covers 14 residues. The V segment lost 3 bases and the J segment 11 bases; nucleotides outside the gene matches: 5. Germline CDR1 is MDHEN and CDR2 is SYDVKM. The CDR3 region is CASSFTSGGVRQYF. In DNA, the CDR3 is TGTGCCAGCAGTTTTACTAGCGGGGGGGTTCGGCAGTATTTT.

This clone was detected only once. The rearrangement uses TRBV9 and TRBJ2-3, with TRBD2 as a possible D gene (6 bases). Germline CDR1 is SGDLS and CDR2 is YYNGEE. Trimming removed 3 bases from V and 2 bases from J, with 16 bases in between. The CDR3 contains 16 residues. CDR3 amino acids: CASSASGTPNTDTQYF. The DNA of the CDR3 is TGTGCCAGCAGCGCCTCCGGGACTCCGAACACAGATACGCAGTATTTT.